The 23 T cell receptor beta chains reported below all come from one sample, sequenced in a study of T cells in Graves' hyperthyroidism and ophthalmopathy. Template material for amplifying TCR beta CDR3 regions consisted of RNA transcripts. First-round RT-PCR targeting the TCR CDR3 was performed with the HTBI primer set. MiXCR was run by TCRdb on the multiplex PCR reads, yielding one entry per CDR3 protein. The profile covers 300,000 to 400,000 distinct CDR3 sequences, with more than 14% appearing a single time and 15% to 20% taken by the ten largest. Material for sequencing was blood. The receptor set was obtained from a woman in her 30s with Graves' ophthalmopathy.

This clonotype came up a few times. The J gene is TRBJ1-5, the V gene TRBV27, with D perhaps TRBD1 (5 bases). Germline lookup yields CDR1 MNHEY and CDR2 SMNVEV (reference sequence). V dropped 2 bases and J dropped 2 bases, with 10 bases sitting between them. The CDR3 consists of 15 residues. The CDR3 loop is CASSLRGNGNQPQHF. The CDR3 DNA follows: TGTGCCAGCAGTTTAAGGGGTAACGGCAATCAGCCCCAGCATTTT.

This clonotype was recorded at least ten times. This chain joins TRBV3-1 and TRBJ2-2; D gene uncertain. Germline-derived CDR1 and CDR2 are LGHDT and YNNKEL (reference sequence). This CDR3 is built from 15 residues. Trimming took 5 bases from V and 1 from J, leaving 11 bases between them. This CDR3 reads CASSGDRRNTGELFF. CDR3 in DNA: TGTGCCAGCAGCGGGGATCGCCGGAACACCGGGGAGCTGTTTTTT. Together with reference TRBV3-1 and TRBJ2-2, the CDR3 gives the full variable domain: DTAVSQTPKYLVTQMGNDKSIKCEQNLGHDTMYWYKQDSKKFLKIMFSYNNKELIINETVPNRFSPKSPDKAHLNLHINSLELGDSAVYFCASSGDRRNTGELFFGEGSRLTVL.

A word on this clonotype: Since a much larger clone is just one base distant, this may be a read error. CDR3 sequence reads: CASSPLQSQYF. Written as DNA, the CDR3 is TGTGCCAGCAGCCCTCTACAGTCCCAGTACTTC. This sequence joins TRBV5-5 and TRBJ2-5; the D is unclear. The CDR3 spans 11 residues. V was cut by 4 bases and J by 9 bases, with 10 bases left in between. Germline CDR1 SGHKS, CDR2 YYEKEE (reference sequence).

This clonotype appeared many times. The chain recombines TRBV7-9 with TRBJ1-1; possible D gene TRBD1, 5 bases. With 1 base removed from V and 0 bases from J, the gap between germline ends came to 9 bases. From germline, CDR1 is SEHNR and CDR2 FQNEAQ (reference sequence). The CDR3 loop spans 15 amino acids. The CDR3 coding sequence is TGTGCCAGCAGCTTAGAAGGGACTTTGAACACTGAAGCTTTCTTT. Translated: CASSLEGTLNTEAFF.

V usage is TRBV20-1 and J usage is TRBJ2-7; D uncertain. The germline CDR1 and CDR2 sequences are DFQATT and SNEGSKA (reference sequence). This CDR3 comprises 11 residues. V was pared by 5 bases and J by 4 bases, with 9 bases between. The CDR3 spells CSARITYEQYF. The CDR3 DNA is TGCAGTGCTCGAATCACTTACGAGCAGTACTTC.

Ten or more counts support this clonotype. The V call is TRBV20-1, the J call TRBJ1-1; D call uncertain. Germline lookup yields CDR1 DFQATT and CDR2 SNEGSKA (reference sequence). This CDR3 contains 13 residues. Trimming removed 3 bases from V and 8 bases from J, with 16 bases in between. Here the CDR3 DNA reads TGCAGTGCTAGTCCCCAGGTTGATACGGAAGCTTTCTTT. Its translation is CSASPQVDTEAFF.

This clonotype came up many times. V usage is TRBV20-1 and J usage is TRBJ1-5; 7 nucleotides align to TRBD1. The CDR3 runs to 14 residues. The germline V gene encodes CDR1 DFQATT and CDR2 SNEGSKA (reference sequence). Trimming removed 5 bases from V and 5 bases from J; junction bases left unmatched: 9. The DNA of the CDR3 is TGCAGTGCTCGACAGGGCCAAAGTCATCAGCCCCAGCATTTT. Protein sequence: CSARQGQSHQPQHF.

As to this clonotype: At one boundary the junction diverges from the germline segment, which might be a read error. V gene TRBV6-1 combines with J gene TRBJ2-3, with D unclear. The CDR3 contains 16 residues. Germline CDR1 reads MNHNS; CDR2 reads SASEGT. The CDR3 protein is CTSSEVGQPSTDTQYF. The CDR3, as DNA: TGTACCAGCAGTGAAGTTGGGCAGCCTAGCACAGATACGCAGTATTTT.

V is TRBV27 and J is TRBJ1-5; no clear D gene. The CDR3 length is 14 residues. The V gene lost 6 bases and the J gene lost 3 bases, with 12 bases spanning the gap. CDR1 and CDR2 from the germline V gene are MNHEY and SMNVEV (reference sequence). The CDR3 region has the DNA TGTGCCAGCAGGGCTGGACGGATCAATCAGCCCCAGCATTTT. The encoded protein is CASRAGRINQPQHF.

This clonotype occurred many times. CDR3 DNA: TGTGCCAGCAGCACCACTAGCGGGGAGACCCAGTACTTC. It specifies CASSTTSGETQYF. The chain links TRBV7-9 to TRBJ2-5; 9 bases align to TRBD2. Trimming removed 5 bases from V and 5 bases from J; junction bases left unmatched: 3. The CDR3 length is 13 residues. Looked up from germline, CDR1 is SEHNR and CDR2 is FQNEAQ (reference sequence).

At least ten counts were recorded for this clonotype. V and J are TRBV20-1 and TRBJ2-5, with a possible D match to TRBD2 (5 bases). Germline V gene sequence: CDR1 DFQATT, CDR2 SNEGSKA (reference sequence). The CDR3 sequence is 13 residues long. With 5 bases removed from V and 2 bases from J, the gap between germline ends came to 12 bases. The CDR3 sequence is CSADNPGQETQYF. Here the CDR3 DNA reads TGCAGTGCTGATAACCCGGGACAAGAGACCCAGTACTTC.

V and J are TRBV28 and TRBJ1-3, with 8 positions matching TRBD1. The germline gives CDR1 MDHEN, CDR2 SYDVKM. Germline trimming cut 8 bases from V and 0 bases from J; bases unmatched to any gene: 12. This CDR3 region has 17 residues. The CDR3 region is CASFGTGGLLSGNTIYF. The DNA of the CDR3 is TGTGCCAGCTTCGGTACAGGGGGTTTACTCTCTGGAAACACCATATATTTT.

This clonotype was detected ten times or more. The V and J genes are TRBV7-2 and TRBJ1-3, with unresolved D. The CDR3 has 13 amino acids. CDR1 SGHTA and CDR2 FQGNSA come from the germline V gene. V shed 10 bases and J shed 0 bases, with 10 bases lying between them. This CDR3 is CATSESSGNTIYF. CDR3 in DNA: TGTGCCACCTCAGAGAGCTCTGGAAACACCATATATTTT.

This clonotype has a count of ten or more. V usage is TRBV6-1 and J usage is TRBJ2-7; 7 bases match TRBD1. CDR1 MNHNS and CDR2 SASEGT come from the germline V gene. The CDR3 is 16 residues long. J gave up 2 bases and V 6 bases, and 13 bases lay outside the gene matches. The CDR3 loop is CASRKRLRDSPYEQYF. DNA of the CDR3: TGTGCCAGCAGAAAACGCCTCCGGGACAGCCCCTACGAGCAGTACTTC.

This rearrangement joins TRBV28 to TRBJ2-7, with unresolved D. The CDR3 covers 13 residues. CDR1 and CDR2 (germline): MDHEN, SYDVKM. V lost 5 bases to trimming and J lost 4 bases, with 12 bases between them. CDR3 bases: TGTGCCAGCAGTCACCTAGGCGGTTACGAGCAGTACTTC. Protein product: CASSHLGGYEQYF.

This clonotype appeared a few times. This rearrangement joins TRBV19 to TRBJ1-1; maybe TRBD1 (6 bases). There are 13 residues in the CDR3. The ends were cut back, 6 bases at V and 5 bases at J, with 13 bases in the middle. Germline-derived CDR1 and CDR2 are LNHDA and SQIVND (reference sequence). In DNA, the CDR3 is TGTGCCAGTAGCAGACAGGTTTTAACTGAAGCTTTCTTT. This codes for CASSRQVLTEAFF. Variable domain in full (rest from reference TRBV19 and TRBJ1-1): DGGITQSPKYLFRKEGQNVTLSCEQNLNHDAMYWYRQDPGQGLRLIYYSQIVNDFQKGDIAEGYSVSREKKESFPLTVTSAQKNPTAFYLCASSRQVLTEAFFGQGTRLTVV.

This clonotype was seen many times. V usage is TRBV5-1 and J usage is TRBJ2-3; 7 nucleotides line up with TRBD1. The CDR3 has 14 residues. V was clipped by 3 bases and J by 5 bases; unmatched bases: 6. CDR1 is SGHRS and CDR2 is YFSETQ in the germline V gene. CDR3 coding DNA: TGCGCCAGCAGCTCGACAGGGAAGGGAGATACGCAGTATTTT. This encodes CASSSTGKGDTQYF. The full variable domain, in which reference TRBV5-1 and TRBJ2-3 provide the parts outside the CDR3, is KAGVTQTPRYLIKTRGQQVTLSCSPISGHRSVSWYQQTPGQGLQFLFEYFSETQRNKGNFPGRFSGRQFSNSRSEMNVSTLELGDSALYLCASSSTGKGDTQYFGPGTRLTVL.

This clonotype was seen repeatedly, ten times or more. V is TRBV6-2 or TRBV6-3 and J is TRBJ1-1; D uncertain. The length of the CDR3 is 12 residues. Per germline, CDR1 MNHEY and CDR2 SVGEGT. With 5 bases removed from V and 4 bases from J, the gap between germline ends came to 8 bases. CDR3 protein: CASSTTPTEAFF. The CDR3 nucleotides are TGTGCCAGCAGTACTACCCCCACTGAAGCTTTCTTT.

This chain uses TRBV29-1 with TRBJ1-5; TRBD1 matches 11 bases. V was clipped by 6 bases and J by 2 bases; unmatched bases: 0. The CDR3 has 13 residues. From germline, CDR1 is SQVTM and CDR2 ANQGSEA. The CDR3 DNA reads TGCAGCGTGGGACAGGGGGGCAATCAGCCCCAGCATTTT. It yields the protein CSVGQGGNQPQHF.

This clonotype was seen a handful of times. The chain carries TRBV6-4 and TRBJ2-2; 7 bases are a match to TRBD2. This CDR3 is 14 amino acids long. Germline trimming cut 2 bases from V and 3 bases from J; bases unmatched to any gene: 0. Germline V gene lookup returns CDR1 MRHNA and CDR2 SNTAGT. The CDR3 bases are TGTGCCAGCAGTGACGGGGGGGACACCGGGGAGCTGTTTTTT. Translating gives CASSDGGDTGELFF.

The chain combines TRBV9 with TRBJ2-2, with D unclear. Germline values: CDR1 SGDLS, CDR2 YYNGEE. Trimming stripped 0 bases from V and 5 bases from J, with 8 bases between. The CDR3 is 14 amino acids. In nucleotides, the CDR3 is TGTGCCAGCAGCGTAGTAGGGTCTACCGGGGAGCTGTTTTTT. This sequence encodes CASSVVGSTGELFF.

This clonotype occurred many times. This sequence joins TRBV12-3 or TRBV12-4 and TRBJ2-1, with TRBD1 identical over 10 bases. The CDR3 runs 14 residues. Germline trimming cut 4 bases from V and 6 bases from J; bases unmatched to any gene: 3. Written as DNA, the CDR3 is TGTGCCAGCAGTTCGACAGGGGGCGTCAATGAGCAGTTCTTC. Its translation is CASSSTGGVNEQFF.

Only a few counts were recorded for this clonotype. The chain has TRBV19 and TRBJ1-1; 10 positions agree with TRBD1. CDR1 is LNHDA and CDR2 is SQIVND in the germline V gene (reference sequence). After removal of 5 bases from V and 10 bases from J, the junction contained 10 bases not matched to a gene. The CDR3 is 14 residues long. The CDR3 nucleotides read TGTGCCAGTAGTGTGTCCGGGACAGGGGCGGTAGCTTTCTTT. Protein product: CASSVSGTGAVAFF.